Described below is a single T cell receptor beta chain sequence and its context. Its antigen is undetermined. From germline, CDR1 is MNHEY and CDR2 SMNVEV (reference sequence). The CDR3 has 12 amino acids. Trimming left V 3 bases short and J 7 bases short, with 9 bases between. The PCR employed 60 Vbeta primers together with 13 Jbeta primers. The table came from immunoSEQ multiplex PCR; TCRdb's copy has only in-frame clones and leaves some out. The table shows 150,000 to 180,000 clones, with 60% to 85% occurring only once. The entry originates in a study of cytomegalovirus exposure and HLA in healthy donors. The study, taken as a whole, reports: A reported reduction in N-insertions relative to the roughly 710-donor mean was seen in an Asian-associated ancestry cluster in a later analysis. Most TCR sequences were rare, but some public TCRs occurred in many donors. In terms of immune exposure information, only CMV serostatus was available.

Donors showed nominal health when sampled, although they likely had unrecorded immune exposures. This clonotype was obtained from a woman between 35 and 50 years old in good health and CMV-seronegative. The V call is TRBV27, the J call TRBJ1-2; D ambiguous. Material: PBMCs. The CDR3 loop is CASSFRGSGYTF. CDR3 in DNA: TGTGCCAGCAGTTTCCGAGGTAGTGGCTACACCTTC.